The present TCR beta chain was sequenced within a study of blood T cells in healthy people across ages. A sample-barcoded 5' primer and a J-beta primer mix were used in a second PCR of roughly 6 to 11 cycles. TCRdb re-analysed the 5' RACE reads in MiXCR, keeping a single row per CDR3 protein. The sample has fewer than 800,000 distinct CDR3 sequences; 20% to 30% are singletons. The same sample was also studied in work on T cells of mothers and their children.

The sequencing sample was made of blood. The receptor comes from a boy between 10 and 17 years old in good health.

CDR3 residues: CASTQGYGYTF. The CDR3 region has the DNA TGTGCCAGCACGCAGGGTTATGGCTACACCTTC. This chain uses TRBV7-2 with TRBJ1-2, with a weak D call TRBD1 (5 bases). V shed 7 bases and J shed 5 bases, with 8 bases lying between them. CDR1 and CDR2 from the germline V gene are SGHTA and FQGNSA. This CDR3 spans 11 amino acids.